The TCR beta chain under discussion was sequenced for a study of blood T cell repertoires in COVID-19. Study as a whole: Samples came from the United States, Italy and Spain, spanning acute and convalescent COVID-19.

In the study's own analysis: Counts of nucleated cells, estimated from reference gene primer amplification, were obtained. TCRdb's table, derived via immunoSEQ multiplex PCR, lists solely in-frame clones and lacks some. From that table come the V and J calls and clone size; the DNA was used to work out D and trimming. The sample holds roughly 130,000 clones, 70% to 85% seen once. The germline V and J ends were trimmed by 0 bases and 7 bases, with 15 bases remaining between them. The CDR3 loop spans 15 amino acids. CDR1 SGHTA and CDR2 FQGNSA come from the germline V gene. This clonotype originated in a woman between 70 and 85 years old with acute or convalescent COVID-19. The chain joins TRBV7-2 to TRBJ1-2, with D possibly matching TRBD1 (5 bases). Sequenced material: peripheral blood. Here the CDR3 DNA reads TGTGCCAGCAGCTTAGCTCCTCGCGGGGACGGTGGCTACACCTTC. Translating gives CASSLAPRGDGGYTF.